The following is a T cell receptor beta chain sequence with its context. V dropped 2 bases and J dropped 7 bases, with 17 bases sitting between them. CDR3 length: 15 amino acids. Germline V gene lookup returns CDR1 MNHNS and CDR2 SASEGT. These data belong to a study of blood T cell repertoires in COVID-19. Sequencing was performed with immunoSEQ multiplex PCR; in TCRdb, only in-frame clones are kept and a portion is missing. The sample has around 180,000 clones, roughly 87% seen once. In terms of age and location, participants ranged from roughly 18 to 90 years and lived in roughly 22 US areas. The chain employs TRBV6-1 and TRBJ1-1; D perhaps matches TRBD1 (6 bases). The specimen sequenced was PBMCs or T cells enriched from blood (not recorded which). The TCR comes from a woman between 40 and 50 years old with acute COVID-19. The CDR3 bases are TGTGCCAGCAGTGAATCGAGACAGGAATTTAATGAAGCTTTCTTT. Encoded protein: CASSESRQEFNEAFF.